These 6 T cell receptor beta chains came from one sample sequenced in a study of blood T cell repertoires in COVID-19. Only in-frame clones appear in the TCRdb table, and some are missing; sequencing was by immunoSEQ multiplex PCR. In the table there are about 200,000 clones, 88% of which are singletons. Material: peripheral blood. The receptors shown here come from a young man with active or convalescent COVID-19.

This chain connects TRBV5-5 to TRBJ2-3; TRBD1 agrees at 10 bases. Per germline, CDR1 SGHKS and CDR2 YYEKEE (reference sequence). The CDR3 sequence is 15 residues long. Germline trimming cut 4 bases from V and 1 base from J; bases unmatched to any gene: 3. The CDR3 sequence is CASSRQGAGTDTQYF. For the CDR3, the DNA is TGTGCCAGCAGCCGACAGGGGGCCGGCACAGATACGCAGTATTTT.

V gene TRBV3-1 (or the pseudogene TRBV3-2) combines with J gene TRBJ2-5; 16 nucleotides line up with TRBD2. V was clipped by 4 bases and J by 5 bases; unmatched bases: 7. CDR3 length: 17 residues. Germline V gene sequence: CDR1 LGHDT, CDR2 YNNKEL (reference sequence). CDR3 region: CASSPGTSGRAAETQYF. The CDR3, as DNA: TGTGCCAGCAGCCCCGGGACTAGCGGGAGGGCCGCGGAGACCCAGTACTTC.

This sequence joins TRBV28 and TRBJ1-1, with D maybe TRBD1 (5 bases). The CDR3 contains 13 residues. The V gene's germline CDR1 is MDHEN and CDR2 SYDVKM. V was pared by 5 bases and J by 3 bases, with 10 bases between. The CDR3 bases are TGTGCCAGCAGTATAGGGACTGACACTGAAGCTTTCTTT. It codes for CASSIGTDTEAFF.

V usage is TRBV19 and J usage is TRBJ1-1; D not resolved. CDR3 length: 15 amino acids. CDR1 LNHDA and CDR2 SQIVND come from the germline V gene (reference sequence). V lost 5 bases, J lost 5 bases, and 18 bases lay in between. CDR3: CASSLSGEGWTEAFF. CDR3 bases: TGTGCCAGTAGTCTCTCCGGGGAGGGTTGGACTGAAGCTTTCTTT.

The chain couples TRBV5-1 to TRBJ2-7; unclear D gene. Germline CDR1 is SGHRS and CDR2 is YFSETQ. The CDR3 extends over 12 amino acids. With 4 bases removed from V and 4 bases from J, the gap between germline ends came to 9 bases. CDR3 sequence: CASSPGVYEQYF. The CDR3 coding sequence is TGCGCCAGCAGCCCGGGTGTGTACGAGCAGTACTTC.

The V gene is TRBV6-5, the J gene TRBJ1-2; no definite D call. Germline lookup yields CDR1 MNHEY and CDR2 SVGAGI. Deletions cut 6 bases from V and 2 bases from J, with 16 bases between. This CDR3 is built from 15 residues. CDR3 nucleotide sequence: TGTGCCAGCAGCCGAGGAGGTGCGGGGAACTATGGCTACACCTTC. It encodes CASSRGGAGNYGYTF.